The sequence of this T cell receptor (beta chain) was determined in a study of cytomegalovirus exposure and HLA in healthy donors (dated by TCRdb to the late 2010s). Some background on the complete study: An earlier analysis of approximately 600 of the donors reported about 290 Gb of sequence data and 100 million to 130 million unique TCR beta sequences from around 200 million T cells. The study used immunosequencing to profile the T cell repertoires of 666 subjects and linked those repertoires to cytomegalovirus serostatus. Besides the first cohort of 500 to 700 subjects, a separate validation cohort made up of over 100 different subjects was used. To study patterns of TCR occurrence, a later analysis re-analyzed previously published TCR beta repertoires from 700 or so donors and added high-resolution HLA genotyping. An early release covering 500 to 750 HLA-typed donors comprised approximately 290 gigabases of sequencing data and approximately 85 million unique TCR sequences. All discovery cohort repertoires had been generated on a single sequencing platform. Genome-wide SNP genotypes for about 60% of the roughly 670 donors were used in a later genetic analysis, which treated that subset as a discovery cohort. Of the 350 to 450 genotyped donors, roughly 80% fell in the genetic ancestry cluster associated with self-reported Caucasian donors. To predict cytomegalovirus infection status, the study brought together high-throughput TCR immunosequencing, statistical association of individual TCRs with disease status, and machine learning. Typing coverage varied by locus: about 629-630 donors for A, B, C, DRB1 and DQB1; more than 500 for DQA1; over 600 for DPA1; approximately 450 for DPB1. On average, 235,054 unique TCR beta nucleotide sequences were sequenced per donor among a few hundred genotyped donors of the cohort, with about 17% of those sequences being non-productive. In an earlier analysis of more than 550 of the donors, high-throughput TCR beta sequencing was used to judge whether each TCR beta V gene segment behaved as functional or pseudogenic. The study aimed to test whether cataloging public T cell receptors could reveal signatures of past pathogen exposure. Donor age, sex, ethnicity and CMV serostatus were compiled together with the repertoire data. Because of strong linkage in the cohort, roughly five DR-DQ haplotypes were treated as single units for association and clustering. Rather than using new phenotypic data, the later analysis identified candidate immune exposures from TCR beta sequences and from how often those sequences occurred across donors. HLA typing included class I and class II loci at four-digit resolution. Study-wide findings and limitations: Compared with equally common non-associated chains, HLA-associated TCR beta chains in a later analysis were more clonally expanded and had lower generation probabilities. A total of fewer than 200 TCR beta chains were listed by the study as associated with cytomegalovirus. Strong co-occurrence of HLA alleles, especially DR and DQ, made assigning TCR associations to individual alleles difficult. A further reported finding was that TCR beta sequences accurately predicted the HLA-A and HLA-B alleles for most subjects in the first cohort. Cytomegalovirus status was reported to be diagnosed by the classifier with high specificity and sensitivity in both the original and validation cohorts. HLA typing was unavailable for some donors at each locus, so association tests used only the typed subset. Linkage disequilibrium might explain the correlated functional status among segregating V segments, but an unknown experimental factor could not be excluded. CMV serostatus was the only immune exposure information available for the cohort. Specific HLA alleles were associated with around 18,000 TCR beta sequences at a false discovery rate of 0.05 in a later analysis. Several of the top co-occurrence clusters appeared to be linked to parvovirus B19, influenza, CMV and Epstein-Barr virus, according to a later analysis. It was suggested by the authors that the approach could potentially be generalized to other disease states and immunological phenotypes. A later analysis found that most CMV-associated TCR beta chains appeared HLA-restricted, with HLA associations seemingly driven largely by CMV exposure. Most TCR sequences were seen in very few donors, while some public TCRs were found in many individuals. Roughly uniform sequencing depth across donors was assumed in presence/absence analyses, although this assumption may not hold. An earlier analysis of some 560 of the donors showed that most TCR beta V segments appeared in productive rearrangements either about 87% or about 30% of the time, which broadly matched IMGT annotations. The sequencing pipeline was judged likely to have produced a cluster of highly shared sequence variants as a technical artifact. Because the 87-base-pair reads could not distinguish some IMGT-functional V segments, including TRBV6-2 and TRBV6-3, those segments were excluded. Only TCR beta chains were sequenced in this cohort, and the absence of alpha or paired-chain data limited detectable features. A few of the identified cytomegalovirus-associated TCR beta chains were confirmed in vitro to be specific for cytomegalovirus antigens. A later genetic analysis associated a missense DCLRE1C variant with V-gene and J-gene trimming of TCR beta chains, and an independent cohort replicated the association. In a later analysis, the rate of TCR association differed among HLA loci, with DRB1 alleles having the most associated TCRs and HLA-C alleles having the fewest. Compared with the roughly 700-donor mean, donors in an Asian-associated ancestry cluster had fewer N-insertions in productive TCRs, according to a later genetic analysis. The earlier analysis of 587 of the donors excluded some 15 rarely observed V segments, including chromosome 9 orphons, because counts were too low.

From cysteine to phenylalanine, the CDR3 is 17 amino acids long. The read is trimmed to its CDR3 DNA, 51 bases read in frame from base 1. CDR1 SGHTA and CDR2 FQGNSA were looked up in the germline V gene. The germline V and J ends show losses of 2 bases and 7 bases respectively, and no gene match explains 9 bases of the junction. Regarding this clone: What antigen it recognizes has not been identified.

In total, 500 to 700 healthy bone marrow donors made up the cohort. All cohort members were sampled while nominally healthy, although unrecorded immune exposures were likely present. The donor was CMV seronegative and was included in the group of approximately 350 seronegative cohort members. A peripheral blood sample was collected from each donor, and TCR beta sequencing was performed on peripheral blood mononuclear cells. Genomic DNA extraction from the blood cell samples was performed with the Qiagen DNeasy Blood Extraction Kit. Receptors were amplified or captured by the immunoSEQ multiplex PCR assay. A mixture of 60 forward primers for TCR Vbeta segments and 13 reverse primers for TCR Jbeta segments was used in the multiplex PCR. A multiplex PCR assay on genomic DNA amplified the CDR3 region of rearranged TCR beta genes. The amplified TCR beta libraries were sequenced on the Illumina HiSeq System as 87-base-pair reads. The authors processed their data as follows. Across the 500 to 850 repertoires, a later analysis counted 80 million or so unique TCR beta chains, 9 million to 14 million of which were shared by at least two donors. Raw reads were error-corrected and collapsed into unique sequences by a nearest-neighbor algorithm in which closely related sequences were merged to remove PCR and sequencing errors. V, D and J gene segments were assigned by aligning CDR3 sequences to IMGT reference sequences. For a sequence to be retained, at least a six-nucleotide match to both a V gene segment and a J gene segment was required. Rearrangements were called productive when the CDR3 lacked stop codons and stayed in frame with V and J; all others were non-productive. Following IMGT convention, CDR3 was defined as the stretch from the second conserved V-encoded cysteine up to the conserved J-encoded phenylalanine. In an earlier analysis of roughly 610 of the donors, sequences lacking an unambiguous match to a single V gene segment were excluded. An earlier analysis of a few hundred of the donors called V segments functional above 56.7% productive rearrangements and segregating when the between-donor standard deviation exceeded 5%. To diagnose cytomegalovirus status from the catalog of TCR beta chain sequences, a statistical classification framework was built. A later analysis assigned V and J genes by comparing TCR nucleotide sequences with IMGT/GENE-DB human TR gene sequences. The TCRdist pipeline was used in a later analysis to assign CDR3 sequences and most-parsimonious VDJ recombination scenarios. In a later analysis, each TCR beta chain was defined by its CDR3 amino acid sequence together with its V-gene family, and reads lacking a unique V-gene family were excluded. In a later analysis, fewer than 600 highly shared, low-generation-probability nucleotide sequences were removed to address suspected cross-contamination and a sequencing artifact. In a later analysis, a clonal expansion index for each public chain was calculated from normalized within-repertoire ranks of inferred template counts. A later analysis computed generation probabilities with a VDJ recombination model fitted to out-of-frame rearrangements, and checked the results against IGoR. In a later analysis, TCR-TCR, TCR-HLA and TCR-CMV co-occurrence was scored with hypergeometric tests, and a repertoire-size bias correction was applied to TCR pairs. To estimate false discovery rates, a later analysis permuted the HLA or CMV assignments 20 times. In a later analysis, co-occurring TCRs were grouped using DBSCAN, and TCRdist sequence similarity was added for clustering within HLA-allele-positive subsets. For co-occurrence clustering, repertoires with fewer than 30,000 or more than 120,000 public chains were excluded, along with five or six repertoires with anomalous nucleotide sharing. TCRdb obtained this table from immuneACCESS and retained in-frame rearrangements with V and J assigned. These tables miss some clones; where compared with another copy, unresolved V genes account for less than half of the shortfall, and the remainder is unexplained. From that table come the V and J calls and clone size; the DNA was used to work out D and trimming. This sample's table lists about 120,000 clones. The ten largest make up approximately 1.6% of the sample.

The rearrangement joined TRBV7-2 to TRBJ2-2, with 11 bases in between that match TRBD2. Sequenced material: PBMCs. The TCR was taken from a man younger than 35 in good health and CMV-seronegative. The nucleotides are TGTGCCAGCAGCTTAATTACTAGCGGGAGTCGTAGCGGGGAGCTGTTTTTT. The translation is CASSLITSGSRSGELFF.